This is a list of T cell receptor beta chains from one sample in a study of blood T cell repertoires in COVID-19. Data came from immunoSEQ multiplex PCR; TCRdb stores just in-frame clones and leaves some out. The profile shows a few hundred thousand clones, roughly 90% of them singletons. The material sequenced was peripheral blood. Receptors were obtained from a woman aged 25 to 39 with COVID-19, enrolled during active disease. CDR3s include the opening cysteine and the closing phenylalanine or tryptophan. A D gene is named only where the DNA matches it firmly. Size is omitted from some rows. Given values are once, few, many or a class for expanded clones.

j_gene: TRBJ2-3; abundance: once; v_gene: TRBV12-3/TRBV12-4; d_gene: TRBD2; CDR3nt: TGTGCCAGCGTAGCGGGAGCCACAGATACGCAGTATTTT; CDR3aa: CASVAGATDTQYF
j_gene: TRBJ1-3; abundance: .; v_gene: TRBV3-1/TRBV3-2; d_gene: .; CDR3nt: TGTGCCAGCAGCCAAGATGGGGGGAACTCTGGAAACACCATATATTTT; CDR3aa: CASSQDGGNSGNTIYF
j_gene: TRBJ2-1; abundance: .; v_gene: TRBV7-9; d_gene: TRBD1; CDR3nt: TGTGCCAGCAGCTTAAATAACAGGGGAAAGTTCTTC; CDR3aa: CASSLNNRGKFF
j_gene: TRBJ2-5; abundance: .; v_gene: TRBV7-6; d_gene: TRBD1; CDR3nt: TGTGCCAGCAGCTTTTTCCCGAGACAGGGGGTGATGGAGACCCAGTACTTC; CDR3aa: CASSFFPRQGVMETQYF
j_gene: TRBJ2-7; abundance: .; v_gene: TRBV4-3; d_gene: .; CDR3nt: TGCGCCAGCAGCCAAGATACTTTCCGGAGCTCCTACGAGCAGTACTTC; CDR3aa: CASSQDTFRSSYEQYF
j_gene: TRBJ2-5; abundance: .; v_gene: TRBV5-1; d_gene: TRBD2; CDR3nt: TGCGCCAGCAGCGTCGACCTAGCGGGAGAAGAGACCCAGTACTTC; CDR3aa: CASSVDLAGEETQYF
j_gene: TRBJ2-5; abundance: few; v_gene: TRBV7-6; d_gene: TRBD1; CDR3nt: TGTGCCAGCAGCTTAGAGGGGACAGGTCAAGAGACCCAGTACTTC; CDR3aa: CASSLEGTGQETQYF
j_gene: TRBJ2-1; abundance: .; v_gene: TRBV18; d_gene: .; CDR3nt: TGTGCCAGCTCACCGGGAGGCTACAATGAGCAGTTCTTC; CDR3aa: CASSPGGYNEQFF
j_gene: TRBJ2-3; abundance: .; v_gene: TRBV28; d_gene: .; CDR3nt: TGTGCCAGCAGTTCCCTCCCGACTAGTCGAATCACAGATACGCAGTATTTT; CDR3aa: CASSSLPTSRITDTQYF
j_gene: TRBJ1-1; abundance: .; v_gene: TRBV7-6; d_gene: TRBD1; CDR3nt: TGTGCCAGCAGCCTAAGGGACAGGGCGTCATCTGAAGCTTTCTTT; CDR3aa: CASSLRDRASSEAFF
j_gene: TRBJ2-5; abundance: .; v_gene: TRBV24-1; d_gene: TRBD2; CDR3nt: TGTGCCACCAGTGACCCAACTAGCGGGGGGCGGGAGACCCAGTACTTC; CDR3aa: CATSDPTSGGRETQYF
j_gene: TRBJ1-2; abundance: .; v_gene: TRBV5-6; d_gene: TRBD1; CDR3nt: TGTGCCAGCCTGTATGGACAGGGCGATTACTATGGCTACACCTTC; CDR3aa: CASLYGQGDYYGYTF
j_gene: TRBJ1-4; abundance: .; v_gene: TRBV4-3; d_gene: .; CDR3nt: TGCGCCAGCAGCCTAGGGGGGGCTAGTAATGAAAAACTGTTTTTT; CDR3aa: CASSLGGASNEKLFF
j_gene: TRBJ1-2; abundance: .; v_gene: TRBV12-3/TRBV12-4; d_gene: .; CDR3nt: TGTGCCAGCACCCGGGGCTATGGCTACACCTTC; CDR3aa: CASTRGYGYTF
j_gene: TRBJ2-1; abundance: .; v_gene: TRBV19; d_gene: .; CDR3nt: TGTGCCAGTAGTTGGTCGGGGAGCTCCTACAATGAGCAGTTCTTC; CDR3aa: CASSWSGSSYNEQFF
j_gene: TRBJ1-4; abundance: .; v_gene: TRBV7-6; d_gene: .; CDR3nt: TGTGCCAGCAGCTTAGCCCCGCGAGGGGGTGAAAAACTGTTTTTT; CDR3aa: CASSLAPRGGEKLFF
j_gene: TRBJ2-1; abundance: .; v_gene: TRBV6-5; d_gene: TRBD2; CDR3nt: TGTGCCAGCAGTTCTCCAGCGGGGTCGGATAATGAGCAGTTCTTC; CDR3aa: CASSSPAGSDNEQFF
j_gene: TRBJ2-1; abundance: .; v_gene: TRBV9; d_gene: .; CDR3nt: TGTGCCAGCAACACCGGGACTTCTCACAATGAGCAGTTCTTC; CDR3aa: CASNTGTSHNEQFF
j_gene: TRBJ2-3; abundance: .; v_gene: TRBV11-3; d_gene: .; CDR3nt: TGTGCCAGCAGCTTAGACCCTTCCGCGGGCCCCGGCGGGCAGTATTTT; CDR3aa: CASSLDPSAGPGGQYF
j_gene: TRBJ2-7; abundance: once; v_gene: TRBV7-6; d_gene: .; CDR3nt: TGTGCCAGCAGCTTAGTTTCGGGCGGGGGCGGCTACGAGCAGTACTTC; CDR3aa: CASSLVSGGGGYEQYF
j_gene: TRBJ2-1; abundance: .; v_gene: TRBV7-2; d_gene: .; CDR3nt: TGTGCCAGCAGCTTAAGGGAGCGGTGGAATGAGCAGTTCTTC; CDR3aa: CASSLRERWNEQFF
j_gene: TRBJ1-2; abundance: .; v_gene: TRBV27; d_gene: TRBD1; CDR3nt: TGTGCCAGCAGTCGACAGGGGGCAAGTGGCTACACCTTC; CDR3aa: CASSRQGASGYTF
j_gene: TRBJ2-7; abundance: .; v_gene: TRBV7-6; d_gene: TRBD2; CDR3nt: TGTGCCAGCAGCTTAATAAGCGGGGATGCGGACGAGCAGTACTTC; CDR3aa: CASSLISGDADEQYF
j_gene: TRBJ1-1; abundance: .; v_gene: TRBV28; d_gene: .; CDR3nt: TGTGCCAGCAGGGAGACCGCGGGGGGGTTGAGTACTGAAGCTTTCTTT; CDR3aa: CASRETAGGLSTEAFF
j_gene: TRBJ2-1; abundance: .; v_gene: TRBV18; d_gene: .; CDR3nt: TGTGCCAGCTCAGCCGAACCCACGAGCTCCTACAATGAGCAGTTCTTC; CDR3aa: CASSAEPTSSYNEQFF
j_gene: TRBJ1-1; abundance: .; v_gene: TRBV3-1/TRBV3-2; d_gene: .; CDR3nt: TGTGCCAGCAGCCAAGACAGTGAAGCTTTCTTT; CDR3aa: CASSQDSEAFF
j_gene: TRBJ2-5; abundance: .; v_gene: TRBV29-1; d_gene: .; CDR3nt: TGCAGCGTAGATTGGGACAACCAAGAGACCCAGTACTTC; CDR3aa: CSVDWDNQETQYF
j_gene: TRBJ1-1; abundance: .; v_gene: TRBV25-1; d_gene: TRBD1; CDR3nt: TGTGCCAGCAGTGAATCAGGGGGCACTGAAGCTTTCTTT; CDR3aa: CASSESGGTEAFF
j_gene: TRBJ1-1; abundance: once; v_gene: TRBV19; d_gene: TRBD1; CDR3nt: TGTGCCAGTAGTACCGGACAGGGGCACACTGAAGCTTTCTTT; CDR3aa: CASSTGQGHTEAFF
j_gene: TRBJ2-3; abundance: .; v_gene: TRBV2; d_gene: .; CDR3nt: TGTGCCAGCAGTGGTAGCGGAGGGGTGACAGATACGCAGTATTTT; CDR3aa: CASSGSGGVTDTQYF
j_gene: TRBJ2-2; abundance: .; v_gene: TRBV19; d_gene: .; CDR3nt: TGTGCCAGTAGTAAAGAGACAGGATTCACCGGGGAGCTGTTTTTT; CDR3aa: CASSKETGFTGELFF
j_gene: TRBJ1-6; abundance: .; v_gene: TRBV3-1/TRBV3-2; d_gene: .; CDR3nt: TGTGCCAGCAGCCGGGAAGACAGGATCCTGAATTCACCCCTCCACTTT; CDR3aa: CASSREDRILNSPLHF
j_gene: TRBJ2-5; abundance: .; v_gene: TRBV27; d_gene: .; CDR3nt: TGTGCCAGCCGCCACCCAGAAGAAGAGACCCAGTACTTC; CDR3aa: CASRHPEEETQYF
j_gene: TRBJ1-1; abundance: .; v_gene: TRBV7-9; d_gene: .; CDR3nt: TGTGCCAGCAGCTTTGGGAACTACAGGCGTCTGAGAATGAACACTGAAGCTTTCTTT; CDR3aa: CASSFGNYRRLRMNTEAFF
j_gene: TRBJ2-1; abundance: .; v_gene: TRBV5-1; d_gene: .; CDR3nt: TGCGCCAGCAGCGGTTCGACAGTTTACAATGAGCAGTTCTTC; CDR3aa: CASSGSTVYNEQFF
j_gene: TRBJ1-4; abundance: .; v_gene: TRBV15; d_gene: .; CDR3nt: TGTGCCACCAGCAGAGATCCACAGACTAATGAAAAACTGTTTTTT; CDR3aa: CATSRDPQTNEKLFF
j_gene: TRBJ2-1; abundance: .; v_gene: TRBV2; d_gene: TRBD2; CDR3nt: TGTGCCAGCAGCTTAGCGGGAGTCGGCGATGAGCAGTTCTTC; CDR3aa: CASSLAGVGDEQFF
j_gene: TRBJ2-2; abundance: .; v_gene: TRBV4-1; d_gene: TRBD1; CDR3nt: TGCGCCAGCAGCCAACTCCGGACAGGGGGCACCGGGGAGCTGTTTTTT; CDR3aa: CASSQLRTGGTGELFF
j_gene: TRBJ2-7; abundance: .; v_gene: TRBV7-2; d_gene: .; CDR3nt: TGTGCCAGCAGCTTGAGGGGGGGCCACGACTACGAGCAGTACTTC; CDR3aa: CASSLRGGHDYEQYF
j_gene: TRBJ2-3; abundance: .; v_gene: TRBV28; d_gene: TRBD2; CDR3nt: TGTGCCAGCAGTTTATGGACTAGCGGGGGGGACCGCACAGATACGCAGTATTTT; CDR3aa: CASSLWTSGGDRTDTQYF
j_gene: TRBJ1-4; abundance: .; v_gene: TRBV7-2; d_gene: .; CDR3nt: TGTGCCAGCAGCCCTGGGACAAGAACTAATGAAAAACTGTTTTTT; CDR3aa: CASSPGTRTNEKLFF
j_gene: TRBJ2-7; abundance: .; v_gene: TRBV28; d_gene: TRBD1; CDR3nt: TGTGCCAGCAGTTTTCGGCAGGGGGCCTACGAGCAGTACTTC; CDR3aa: CASSFRQGAYEQYF
j_gene: TRBJ2-3; abundance: .; v_gene: TRBV9; d_gene: .; CDR3nt: TGTGCCAGCAGCGTAGGAGCTAGCGTCTCAGATACGCAGTATTTT; CDR3aa: CASSVGASVSDTQYF
j_gene: TRBJ1-1; abundance: .; v_gene: TRBV6-4; d_gene: .; CDR3nt: TGTGCCAGCCCCGAGGCTAACACTGAAGCTTTCTTT; CDR3aa: CASPEANTEAFF
j_gene: TRBJ1-3; abundance: .; v_gene: TRBV5-4; d_gene: .; CDR3nt: TGTGCCACCCGTCCCGAGGCGCGGTCCTCTGGAAACACCATATATTTT; CDR3aa: CATRPEARSSGNTIYF
j_gene: TRBJ1-2; abundance: .; v_gene: TRBV6-6; d_gene: TRBD1; CDR3nt: TGTGCCAGCAGTTACGACAGGGTTGTCTACACCTTC; CDR3aa: CASSYDRVVYTF
j_gene: TRBJ2-7; abundance: .; v_gene: TRBV3-1/TRBV3-2; d_gene: .; CDR3nt: TGTGCCAGCAGCCAAGATGGGCGAGAGCAGTACTTC; CDR3aa: CASSQDGREQYF
j_gene: TRBJ2-7; abundance: .; v_gene: TRBV9; d_gene: TRBD1; CDR3nt: TGTGCCAGCAGCGGGAGGACAGGGGGGAGGAACGAGCAGTACTTC; CDR3aa: CASSGRTGGRNEQYF
j_gene: TRBJ1-2; abundance: .; v_gene: TRBV6-5; d_gene: .; CDR3nt: TGTGCCAGTGCGGAGACGGCAATCTATGGCTACACCTTC; CDR3aa: CASAETAIYGYTF
j_gene: TRBJ2-1; abundance: .; v_gene: TRBV10-3; d_gene: .; CDR3nt: TGTGCCATCAGGGACCCCGGCGGGGAGGCTACTGAGCAGTTCTTC; CDR3aa: CAIRDPGGEATEQFF
j_gene: TRBJ1-2; abundance: .; v_gene: TRBV14; d_gene: .; CDR3nt: TGTGCCAGCAGCCACGAGATCAACTCTAACTATGGCTACACCTTC; CDR3aa: CASSHEINSNYGYTF
j_gene: TRBJ1-6; abundance: few; v_gene: TRBV15; d_gene: .; CDR3nt: TGTGCCACCAGCAGAGAGACGGGGGGAGTGACACCCCTCCACTTT; CDR3aa: CATSRETGGVTPLHF
j_gene: TRBJ2-2; abundance: .; v_gene: TRBV10-3; d_gene: .; CDR3nt: TGTGCCATCAGGAAGGACAGCCCCGGGGAGCTGTTTTTT; CDR3aa: CAIRKDSPGELFF
j_gene: TRBJ2-1; abundance: .; v_gene: TRBV5-8; d_gene: .; CDR3nt: TGTGCCAGCAGCAATTGGGAGGAGAGCTCCTACAATGAGCAGTTCTTC; CDR3aa: CASSNWEESSYNEQFF
j_gene: TRBJ1-2; abundance: .; v_gene: TRBV13; d_gene: .; CDR3nt: TGTGCCAGCAGGCTTAGATCCCCTCAGGGCGAGCGCTGGGTAAACTATGGCTACACCTTC; CDR3aa: CASRLRSPQGERWVNYGYTF
j_gene: TRBJ2-5; abundance: .; v_gene: TRBV7-9; d_gene: TRBD1; CDR3nt: TGTGCCAGCAGCCCCAGTCCCGGGACAGATTTGGAGACCCAGTACTTC; CDR3aa: CASSPSPGTDLETQYF
j_gene: TRBJ2-5; abundance: .; v_gene: TRBV7-9; d_gene: .; CDR3nt: TGTGCCAGCAGCGAGCACCGGGGGGCGCAAGAGACCCAGTACTTC; CDR3aa: CASSEHRGAQETQYF